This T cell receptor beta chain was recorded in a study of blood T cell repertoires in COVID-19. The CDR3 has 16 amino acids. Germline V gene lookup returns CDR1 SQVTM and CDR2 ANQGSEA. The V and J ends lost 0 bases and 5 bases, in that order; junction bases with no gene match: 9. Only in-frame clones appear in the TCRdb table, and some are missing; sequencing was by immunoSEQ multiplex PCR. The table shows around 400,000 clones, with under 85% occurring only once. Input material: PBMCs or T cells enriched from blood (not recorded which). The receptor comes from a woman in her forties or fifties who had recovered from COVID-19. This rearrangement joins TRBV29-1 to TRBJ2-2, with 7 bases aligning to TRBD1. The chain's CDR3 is CSVEDYRGRGTGELFF. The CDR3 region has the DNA TGCAGCGTTGAAGATTACAGGGGACGGGGTACCGGGGAGCTGTTTTTT.